The 28 T cell receptor beta chains below were found in one sample sequenced in a study of T cell repertoires in cytomegalovirus infection. MiXCR, applied by TCRdb to the reads, yields one record per CDR3 protein. The sample gives approximately 500,000 distinct CDR3 sequences, 15% to 20% of which show up once; 20% to 30% is in the top ten. The sequencing input was CD8+ T cells from PBMCs. The source of these receptors is a human donor in good health (CMV status not recorded). Some clones in this sample may be carry-over from other donors' samples.

The chain is built from TRBV2 and TRBJ1-5; no clear D. V was trimmed by 7 bases and J by 2 bases, leaving 15 bases between them. CDR1 SNHLY and CDR2 FYNNEI come from the germline V gene. The length of the CDR3 is 15 residues. DNA for the CDR3: TGTGCCAGCACCGTGACACCCATGGGCAATCAGCCCCAGCATTTT. It codes for CASTVTPMGNQPQHF.

This clonotype came up many times. This chain connects TRBV27 to TRBJ2-7; D possibly corresponds to TRBD1 (5 bases). Trimming shortened V by 6 bases and J by 0 bases, and 12 bases separated the two germline ends. Per the germline V gene, CDR1 is MNHEY and CDR2 is SMNVEV (reference sequence). CDR3 length: 14 amino acids. This chain's CDR3 is CASRKGRDSYEQYF. As DNA, the CDR3 is TGTGCCAGCAGGAAGGGCAGGGACTCCTACGAGCAGTACTTC.

The table lists this clonotype with many counts. This sequence joins TRBV27 and TRBJ1-1; maybe TRBD1 (6 bases). Germline V gives CDR1 MNHEY, CDR2 SMNVEV (reference sequence). CDR3 length: 11 amino acids. V gave up 4 bases and J gave up 8 bases, with 8 bases separating them. The CDR3 DNA is TGTGCCAGCAGTTCGGGGGCAGAAGCTTTCTTT. It is translated as CASSSGAEAFF.

The V and J genes are TRBV28 and TRBJ2-1; perhaps TRBD2 as D (5 bases). The germline V and J ends were trimmed by 4 bases and 5 bases, with 18 bases remaining between them. This CDR3 is 16 amino acids long. CDR1 is MDHEN, CDR2 SYDVKM, per germline. CDR3 DNA: TGTGCCAGCAGTTCCCCACTGGGTTCAGCGGACAATGAGCAGTTCTTC. Amino acids: CASSSPLGSADNEQFF.

The chain employs TRBV5-6 and TRBJ2-7; TRBD2 matches 9 bases. The CDR3 loop spans 14 amino acids. Unmatched junction bases numbered 6, after V lost 4 bases and J lost 4 bases. CDR1 is SGHDT and CDR2 is YYEEEE in the germline V gene. The DNA for the CDR3 is TGTGCCAGCAGCGCCGGGACTAGCAGATACGAGCAGTACTTC. Translating it yields CASSAGTSRYEQYF.

The V and J genes are TRBV19 and TRBJ1-1; TRBD1 matches at 10 bases. There are 14 residues in the CDR3. The V gene's germline CDR1 is LNHDA and CDR2 SQIVND (reference sequence). The trim removed 3 bases at V and 6 bases at J, leaving 4 bases unmatched. Here the CDR3 reads CASSMGDRGSEAFF. DNA for the CDR3: TGTGCCAGTAGTATGGGGGACAGGGGATCTGAAGCTTTCTTT.

This clonotype was detected many times. The chain couples TRBV6-1 to TRBJ2-7; D not resolved. The germline V gene encodes CDR1 MNHNS and CDR2 SASEGT. CDR3 length equals 15 residues. The germline V and J ends were trimmed by 1 base and 3 bases, with 13 bases remaining between them. Here the CDR3 reads CASSEEFPQIYEQYF. The CDR3 bases are TGTGCCAGCAGTGAAGAGTTCCCCCAAATCTACGAGCAGTACTTC.

The chain is built from TRBV3-1 and TRBJ2-1, with 9 bases lining up with TRBD2. The CDR3 is made up of 15 amino acids. CDR1 LGHDT and CDR2 YNNKEL come from the germline V gene (reference sequence). The ends lost 3 bases at V and 4 bases at J; junction bases unmatched: 4. The CDR3 here is CASSQASGIYNEQFF. In DNA, the CDR3 is TGTGCCAGCAGCCAGGCTAGCGGGATTTACAATGAGCAGTTCTTC.

This clonotype was detected only a few times. The rearrangement joins TRBV5-1 to TRBJ2-7; 7 positions agree with TRBD1. The CDR3 totals 15 residues. V was clipped by 0 bases and J by 5 bases; unmatched bases: 8. Germline V gene sequence: CDR1 SGHRS, CDR2 YFSETQ. The CDR3 DNA is TGCGCCAGCAGCTTGGGCCGGACAGGCTTGGACGAGCAGTACTTC. Its protein is CASSLGRTGLDEQYF.

This clonotype has a count of ten or more. V usage is TRBV7-9 and J usage is TRBJ1-1; D perhaps matches TRBD1 (6 bases). Trimming removed 1 base at V and 5 bases at J, with 14 bases between. This CDR3 has 15 residues. Looked up from germline, CDR1 is SEHNR and CDR2 is FQNEAQ (reference sequence). The CDR3 spells CASSLVRGEETEAFF. CDR3 DNA sequence: TGTGCCAGCAGCTTAGTCAGGGGTGAGGAGACTGAAGCTTTCTTT.

This clonotype was seen more than once but under ten times. The chain joins TRBV28 to TRBJ2-2; weak D call: TRBD2 (6 bases). Trimming took off 5 bases at V and 5 bases at J, with 12 bases between the two ends. From germline, CDR1 is MDHEN and CDR2 SYDVKM. The CDR3 spans 14 residues. The CDR3 DNA is TGTGCCAGCAGTCCTCGGACTAATACCGGGGAGCTGTTTTTT. Its translation is CASSPRTNTGELFF. Filled out from reference TRBV28 and TRBJ2-2, the complete variable domain reads DVKVTQSSRYLVKRTGEKVFLECVQDMDHENMFWYRQDPGLGLRLIYFSYDVKMKEKGDIPEGYSVSREKKERFSLILESASTNQTSMYLCASSPRTNTGELFFGEGSRLTVL.

This clonotype has just a few counts. V is TRBV19 and J is TRBJ2-1; 9 positions match TRBD1. This CDR3 is 15 amino acids long. CDR1 LNHDA and CDR2 SQIVND come from the germline V gene (reference sequence). J was trimmed by 8 bases and V by 7 bases; bases with no gene match: 12. In DNA, the CDR3 is TGTGCCAGTAAAGACAGGGGGTGGACTGTAGATGAGCAGTTCTTC. Translated: CASKDRGWTVDEQFF.

As regards this clonotype: No conserved phenylalanine or tryptophan is present at the end of the CDR3, so a read error is the likely explanation. The J gene is TRBJ2-7, the V gene TRBV15; D is possibly TRBD1 (6 bases). The length of the CDR3 is 14 residues. Germline CDR1 is LNHNV and CDR2 is YYDKDF (reference sequence). Trimming removed 5 bases at V and 1 base at J, with 12 bases between. The CDR3 region has the DNA TGTGCCACCAGCCGAGTCCAGGGGTCCTACGAGCAGTACTTA. As protein: CATSRVQGSYEQYL.

The chain's CDR3 is CASSYSRGGPGLTGELFF. CDR3 coding DNA: TGTGCCAGCAGTTACTCGAGGGGCGGTCCGGGGCTCACCGGGGAGCTGTTTTTT. This chain connects TRBV6-2 or TRBV6-3 to TRBJ2-2; either TRBD1 or TRBD2 may supply D (5 bases each). Looked up from germline, CDR1 is MNHEY and CDR2 is SVGEGT. Trimming removed 0 bases from V and 4 bases from J, with 18 bases in between. This CDR3 spans 18 amino acids.

This clonotype was detected many times. This sequence joins TRBV4-1 and TRBJ1-1; no definite D call. V was shortened by 2 bases and J by 6 bases, with 22 bases between the two germline ends. Germline V gives CDR1 MGHRA, CDR2 YSYEKL. The CDR3 runs 17 residues. DNA for the CDR3: TGCGCCAGCAGCCAACGCGAGCAGGCCACCCCTAGCTCTGAAGCTTTCTTT. This translates into CASSQREQATPSSEAFF.

In the case of this clonotype: One end of the junction does not line up with germline, which may come from a read error. The V and J genes are TRBV12-3 or TRBV12-4 and TRBJ2-2, with 7 bases aligning to TRBD1. This CDR3 spans 15 amino acids. The CDR3 DNA reads as TGTGCCAGCAGTCCTACAGGGGATAACACCGGGGAGCTGATTTTT. Its translation is CASSPTGDNTGELIF.

This clonotype has ten or more counts. This chain links TRBV19 with TRBJ2-1, with 9 bases matching TRBD2. This CDR3 is 16 amino acids long. With 2 bases clipped from V and 0 bases from J, the junction kept 2 bases outside the gene matches. CDR1 and CDR2 from the germline V gene are LNHDA and SQIVND (reference sequence). The CDR3 coding sequence is TGTGCCAGTAGTATACTAGCGGGGAGCTCCTACAATGAGCAGTTCTTC. Translation gives CASSILAGSSYNEQFF.

This clonotype appeared a few times. The CDR3 region has the DNA TGTGCCACCAGTGATTTGCCCGGGACTAGCGGGAGGGCCGACGATTATACGCAGTATTTT. Protein: CATSDLPGTSGRADDYTQYF. V gene TRBV24-1 combines with J gene TRBJ2-3, with 16 positions matching TRBD2. The CDR3 runs 20 residues. Germline CDR1 reads KGHDR; CDR2 reads SFDVKD. J lost 7 bases, V lost 0 bases, and 12 bases had no gene match.

The CDR3 region is CASSEDGRVEKLFF. CDR3 DNA sequence: TGTGCCAGCAGTGAGGACGGGAGGGTTGAAAAACTGTTTTTT. This sequence joins TRBV6-6 and TRBJ1-4; no reliable D call. The germline CDR1 and CDR2 sequences are MNHNY and SVGAGI (reference sequence). The CDR3 sequence is 14 residues long. Trimming took 5 bases from V and 7 from J, leaving 14 bases between them.

The chain is built from TRBV18 and TRBJ1-2; a possible D gene is TRBD1 (5 bases). The germline V gene has CDR1 KGHSH and CDR2 LQKENI. V lost 8 bases, J lost 8 bases, and 15 bases lay in between. The CDR3 sequence is 12 residues long. CDR3: CASTGLENGYTF. The DNA of the CDR3 is TGTGCCAGCACAGGTCTTGAGAACGGCTACACCTTC.

This chain connects TRBV29-1 to TRBJ2-3, with TRBD2 as a possible D gene (6 bases). This CDR3 is built from 15 residues. CDR1 and CDR2 (germline): SQVTM, ANQGSEA. V dropped 1 base and J dropped 0 bases, with 11 bases sitting between them. As DNA, the CDR3 is TGCAGCGTTGAAGGGGGGGAATCCAGCACAGATACGCAGTATTTT. Amino acid sequence: CSVEGGESSTDTQYF.

This rearrangement joins TRBV14 to TRBJ2-1; 10 bases match TRBD2. Germline CDR1 is SGHDN and CDR2 is FVKESK. The CDR3 is 16 residues long. Trimming removed 0 bases from V and 5 bases from J; junction bases left unmatched: 4. In DNA, the CDR3 is TGTGCCAGCAGCCAAGATCCAGCGGGAGGGAACAATGAGCAGTTCTTC. As protein: CASSQDPAGGNNEQFF.

This clonotype was picked up a small number of times. This rearrangement joins TRBV20-1 to TRBJ1-1; tentatively, D is TRBD1 (5 bases). With 6 bases removed from V and 5 bases from J, the gap between germline ends came to 19 bases. Germline CDR1 is DFQATT and CDR2 is SNEGSKA (reference sequence). This CDR3 comprises 14 residues. CDR3 in amino acids: CSAPTVPGGTEAFF. The CDR3, as DNA: TGCAGTGCACCGACAGTCCCGGGGGGGACTGAAGCTTTCTTT.

This clonotype has a count of ten or more. A much larger clone differs by one base, so this may be a read error. V gene TRBV9 combines with J gene TRBJ1-1, with D uncertain. The CDR3 loop spans 12 amino acids. Germline CDR1 reads SGDLS; CDR2 reads YYNGEE. Between the trimmed V and J ends, which lost 3 bases and 1 base, there was a span of 4 bases. The CDR3 here is CASSAGNTEAFF. The CDR3 DNA is TGTGCCAGCAGCGCAGGGAACACTGAAGCTTTCTTT.

This clonotype has only a few counts. V is TRBV12-3 or TRBV12-4 and J is TRBJ2-6, with D hard to call. Trimming removed 10 bases from V and 1 base from J, with 5 bases in between. The CDR3 is made up of 12 amino acids. CDR3 in amino acids: CAIPSGANVLTF. The CDR3 coding sequence is TGTGCCATCCCATCTGGGGCCAACGTCCTGACTTTC.

In its sample, this clonotype was seen many times. The chain joins TRBV5-1 to TRBJ2-3; TRBD2 matches 8 bases. The CDR3 contains 16 residues. Germline V gene data show CDR1 as SGHRS and CDR2 as YFSETQ. Trimming took 4 bases from V and 4 from J; bases not matched to a gene: 11. Here the CDR3 DNA reads TGCGCCAGCAGCCCGAGGTGGGCGGGAGGTGCAGATACGCAGTATTTT. Its translation is CASSPRWAGGADTQYF.

This clonotype was counted at least ten times. The gene calls are TRBV28 and TRBJ2-7, with 13 bases fitting TRBD2. Germline CDR1 reads MDHEN; CDR2 reads SYDVKM. V trimming: 4 bases; J trimming: 3 bases; junction bases outside the gene matches: 9. CDR3 size: 17 residues. CDR3 residues: CASSSQPGLAGDYEQYF. CDR3 DNA sequence: TGTGCCAGCAGTTCCCAACCCGGACTAGCGGGAGACTACGAGCAGTACTTC.

The chain employs TRBV11-2 and TRBJ1-5; perhaps TRBD1 as D (5 bases). Trimming took 5 bases from V and 7 from J, leaving 12 bases between them. Per germline, CDR1 SGHAT and CDR2 FQNNGV. This CDR3 has 13 amino acids. CDR3 bases: TGTGCCAGCAGCATTGACTGGGACCAGCCCCAGCATTTT. It is translated as CASSIDWDQPQHF.